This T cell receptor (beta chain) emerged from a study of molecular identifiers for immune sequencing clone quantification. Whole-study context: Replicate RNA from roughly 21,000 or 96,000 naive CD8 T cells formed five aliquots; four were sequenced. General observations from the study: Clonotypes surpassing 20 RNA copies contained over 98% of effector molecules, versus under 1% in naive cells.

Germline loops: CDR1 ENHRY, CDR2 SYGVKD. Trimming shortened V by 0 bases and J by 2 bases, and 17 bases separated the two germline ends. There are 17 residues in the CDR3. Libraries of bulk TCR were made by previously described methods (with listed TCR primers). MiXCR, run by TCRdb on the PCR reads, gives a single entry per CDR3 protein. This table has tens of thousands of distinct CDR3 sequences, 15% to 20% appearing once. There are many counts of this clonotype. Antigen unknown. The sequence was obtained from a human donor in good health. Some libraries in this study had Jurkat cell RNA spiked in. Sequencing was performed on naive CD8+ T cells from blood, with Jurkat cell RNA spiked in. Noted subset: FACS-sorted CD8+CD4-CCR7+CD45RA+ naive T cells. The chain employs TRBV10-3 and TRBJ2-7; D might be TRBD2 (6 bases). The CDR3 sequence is CAISESDVVGGTYEQYF. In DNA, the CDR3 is TGTGCCATCAGTGAGTCTGACGTGGTCGGGGGAACCTACGAGCAGTACTTC.